This TCR beta chain was found in a study of CXCR3-negative and CXCR3-positive naive CD8 T cells. Findings and limits, study-wide: Whereas memory cells differed, naive CXCR3-negative and CXCR3-positive cells shared similar TRBV-TRBJ usage.

CDR3 length equals 13 residues. Germline V gene lookup returns CDR1 SQVTM and CDR2 ANQGSEA. Sorting was done in triplicate for each CD8+ T cell subset (300,000 cells each). The naive CD8+ gate required CD45RO-CCR7+CD27+CD95- phenotype. In the case of this clonotype: No antigen is known for it.

Carrying UMI labels, the TRB cDNA libraries were prepared through 5' RACE. TCRdb reprocessed the 5' RACE reads and stores each CDR3 protein as one record, lacking DNA. Reported are roughly 89,000 distinct CDR3 sequences; the ten largest clones contain roughly 0.99%. This receptor was taken from a human donor in good health. Some clones in this sample may be carry-over from other donors' samples. The source material was naive CXCR3- CD8+ T cells from blood. Stated subset: CD45RO-CCR7+CD27+CD95- naive CD8+ T cells lacking CXCR3 (TNR3-). The V gene is TRBV29-1, the J gene TRBJ1-2; no DNA is available, so the TRBD1 call from TCRdb remains unchecked. CDR3 region: CSVEGVVNYGYTF. The full variable domain, with the rest looked up from reference TRBV29-1 and TRBJ1-2, is SAVISQKPSRDICQRGTSLTIQCQVDSQVTMMFWYRQQPGQSLTLIATANQGSEATYESGFVIDKFPISRPNLTFSTLTVSNMSPEDSSIYLCSVEGVVNYGYTFGSGTRLTVV.